This entry lists 30 T cell receptor beta chains sequenced from one sample in a study of CD8 T cells in Susac syndrome. RNA was extracted with the RNeasy kit, and a quantity of roughly 0.45 to 1 ug was reverse transcribed using random hexamers. TCRdb itself ran the immunoSEQ multiplex PCR reads through MiXCR, one entry per CDR3 protein. Of about 190,000 distinct CDR3 sequences listed, about 95% are singletons. The specimen sequenced was CD8+ T cells from PBMCs. These receptors came from a human donor with Susac syndrome.

CDR3 DNA sequence: TGCAGTGTCTCGACAGGGGCCAGCACAGATACGCAGTATTTT. This sequence encodes CSVSTGASTDTQYF. This rearrangement joins TRBV20-1 to TRBJ2-3, with 8 bases identical to TRBD1. The CDR3 spans 14 residues. The V gene's germline CDR1 is DFQATT and CDR2 SNEGSKA (reference sequence). With V trimmed by 7 bases and J by 0 bases, 6 bases remained unmatched.

The rearrangement uses TRBV29-1 and TRBJ2-2; D is uncertain. The V gene lost 4 bases and the J gene lost 4 bases, with 7 bases spanning the gap. The CDR3 length is 12 residues. Germline V gene data show CDR1 as SQVTM and CDR2 as ANQGSEA. DNA for the CDR3: TGCAGCGTTGGCCAGATCACCGGGGAGCTGTTTTTT. Its translation is CSVGQITGELFF.

The chain links TRBV15 to TRBJ2-7, with TRBD1 matching over 7 bases. The V segment lost 1 base and the J segment 1 base; nucleotides outside the gene matches: 13. CDR1 and CDR2 from the germline V gene are LNHNV and YYDKDF (reference sequence). The CDR3 sequence is 18 residues long. The DNA for the CDR3 is TGTGCCACCAGCAGAGTTTCTTTGAGACAGGGTTTGTCCTACGAGCAGTACTTC. As protein: CATSRVSLRQGLSYEQYF.

The chain recombines TRBV24-1 with TRBJ2-3, with D uncertain. V was cut by 4 bases and J by 6 bases, with 16 bases left in between. This CDR3 comprises 15 residues. Germline V gene sequence: CDR1 KGHDR, CDR2 SFDVKD. Written as DNA, the CDR3 is TGTGCCACCAGTGACCCCTACAAAGTCGGGGATACGCAGTATTTT. Residues: CATSDPYKVGDTQYF.

Turning to this clonotype: One end of the junction varies from germline; a read error may be responsible. V gene TRBV3-1 combines with J gene TRBJ2-2, with D perhaps TRBD2 (6 bases). The CDR3 runs 15 residues. The germline gives CDR1 LGHDT, CDR2 YNNKEL (reference sequence). The CDR3 loop reads CASNQVASDTGELFF. CDR3 sequence (DNA): TGTGCCAGCAACCAAGTGGCTAGCGACACCGGGGAGCTGTTTTTT.

This rearrangement joins TRBV7-2 to TRBJ2-7; possibly TRBD2 for D (6 bases). The CDR3 length is 14 residues. V lost 1 base to trimming and J lost 3 bases, with 10 bases between them. Germline V gene data show CDR1 as SGHTA and CDR2 as FQGNSA. The CDR3 protein is CASSLGGKGYEQYF. DNA for the CDR3: TGTGCCAGCAGCTTAGGCGGGAAGGGCTACGAGCAGTACTTC.

The rearrangement joins TRBV20-1 to TRBJ1-4, with a weak D call TRBD1 (5 bases). CDR1 is DFQATT, CDR2 SNEGSKA, per germline (reference sequence). The CDR3 covers 13 residues. Trimming shortened V by 6 bases and J by 8 bases, and 16 bases separated the two germline ends. In DNA form, the CDR3 reads TGCAGTGCCAAGATGGGACTAGAGGAAAAACTGTTTTTT. Translation: CSAKMGLEEKLFF.

The V and J genes are TRBV9 and TRBJ1-1; D is uncertain. CDR1 is SGDLS and CDR2 is YYNGEE in the germline V gene. The CDR3 is made up of 14 amino acids. V was shortened by 1 base and J by 4 bases, with 11 bases between the two germline ends. CDR3 nucleotides: TGTGCCAGCAGCGTAAGTGGGGAAGGCACTGAAGCTTTCTTT. The encoded protein is CASSVSGEGTEAFF. Drawing the rest from reference TRBV9 and TRBJ1-1, the complete variable domain is DSGVTQTPKHLITATGQRVTLRCSPRSGDLSVYWYQQSLDQGLQFLIQYYNGEERAKGNILERFSAQQFPDLHSELNLSSLELGDSALYFCASSVSGEGTEAFFGQGTRLTVV.

The V gene is TRBV12-3 or TRBV12-4, the J gene TRBJ1-1, with TRBD1 identical over 11 bases. The V segment lost 5 bases and the J segment 5 bases; nucleotides outside the gene matches: 10. The CDR3 consists of 16 residues. The CDR3 sequence is CASSLGQGAVGTEAFF. The DNA of the CDR3 is TGTGCCAGCAGTCTCGGACAGGGGGCGGTTGGGACTGAAGCTTTCTTT.

The V and J genes are TRBV20-1 and TRBJ2-1, with 8 nucleotides matching TRBD2. The CDR3 loop spans 14 amino acids. CDR1 DFQATT and CDR2 SNEGSKA come from the germline V gene (reference sequence). V lost 4 bases, J lost 5 bases, and 7 bases stayed unmatched. CDR3 region: CSAMIPGLDNEQFF. The CDR3 DNA is TGCAGTGCTATGATCCCGGGACTAGACAATGAGCAGTTCTTC.

This chain connects TRBV5-6 to TRBJ2-5; 10 bases fit TRBD1. This CDR3 spans 15 amino acids. Germline trimming cut 4 bases from V and 4 bases from J; bases unmatched to any gene: 7. Germline lookup yields CDR1 SGHDT and CDR2 YYEEEE. The DNA for the CDR3 is TGTGCCAGCAGCGCCGGGACAGGGGAGAGAGAGACCCAGTACTTC. This translates into CASSAGTGERETQYF.

The chain uses TRBV27 and TRBJ2-1; TRBD2 matches at 13 bases. CDR1 is MNHEY and CDR2 is SMNVEV in the germline V gene (reference sequence). V lost 6 bases to trimming and J lost 8 bases; unmatched junction nucleotides: 7. The CDR3 runs to 15 residues. CDR3 DNA: TGTGCCAGCAGGCCCGGACTAGCGGGAGAATATGAGCAGTTCTTC. It yields the protein CASRPGLAGEYEQFF.

This chain links TRBV11-2 with TRBJ2-3, with 9 bases that match TRBD2. Per germline, CDR1 SGHAT and CDR2 FQNNGV. CDR3 length: 15 amino acids. Trimming removed 4 bases from V and 6 bases from J; junction bases left unmatched: 8. Written as DNA, the CDR3 is TGTGCCAGCAGCTCTTATAGACTAGCGGCGGATACGCAGTATTTT. Residues: CASSSYRLAADTQYF.

The chain couples TRBV13 to TRBJ2-5; the D gene is possibly TRBD2 (5 bases). Trimming took 4 bases from V and 0 from J, leaving 18 bases between them. CDR3 length: 17 residues. Germline lookup yields CDR1 PRHDT and CDR2 FYEKMQ (reference sequence). The CDR3 DNA is TGTGCCAGCAGCTCATCGGACTCCTCCGCGTACCAAGAGACCCAGTACTTC. Amino acids: CASSSSDSSAYQETQYF.

The genes are TRBV29-1 and TRBJ2-3, with 7 bases identical to TRBD2. CDR3 size: 15 residues. Germline lookup yields CDR1 SQVTM and CDR2 ANQGSEA. J lost 0 bases, V lost 4 bases, and 7 bases had no gene match. CDR3 sequence: CSVGLAATSTDTQYF. For the CDR3, the DNA is TGCAGCGTTGGTCTAGCGGCCACTAGCACAGATACGCAGTATTTT.

The chain is built from TRBV5-1 and TRBJ2-3, with unresolved D. CDR3 length: 15 amino acids. Germline assignment: CDR1 SGHRS and CDR2 YFSETQ. V lost 4 bases to trimming and J lost 0 bases, with 12 bases between them. CDR3 nucleotides: TGCGCCAGCAGCACGGCCTCCTCTAGCACAGATACGCAGTATTTT. This codes for CASSTASSSTDTQYF.

A single count supports this clonotype. The DNA of the CDR3 is TGTGCCAGCAGTTTGTTTAGCGGGAGCTACAATGAGCAGTTCTTC. Translating gives CASSLFSGSYNEQFF. This chain joins TRBV12-3 or TRBV12-4 and TRBJ2-1; TRBD2 agrees at 9 bases. CDR3 length equals 15 residues. V lost 3 bases and J lost 3; bases outside the gene matches: 3.

The chain carries TRBV28 and TRBJ2-7, with 9 bases aligning to TRBD1. Germline values: CDR1 MDHEN, CDR2 SYDVKM. CDR3 length: 14 residues. V gave up 10 bases and J gave up 2 bases; unmatched junction bases: 9. CDR3 loop: CATTGTGFPYEQYF. The DNA of the CDR3 is TGTGCCACTACTGGGACAGGGTTTCCCTACGAGCAGTACTTC.

This chain connects TRBV19 to TRBJ1-5; D remains unclear. Trimming took off 5 bases at V and 0 bases at J, with 5 bases between the two ends. The CDR3 has 13 amino acids. In germline, CDR1 is LNHDA, CDR2 SQIVND (reference sequence). This CDR3 is CASSFDSNQPQHF. As DNA, the CDR3 is TGTGCCAGTAGTTTTGATAGCAATCAGCCCCAGCATTTT.

The table lists this clonotype with a count of one. The genes are TRBV12-3 or TRBV12-4 and TRBJ2-5; D possibly uses TRBD1 or TRBD2 (5 bases each). The V and J ends lost 8 bases and 4 bases respectively, with 17 bases between them. This CDR3 is built from 14 residues. The CDR3 is CASRTSGSVETQYF. CDR3 coding DNA: TGTGCCAGCCGGACAAGCGGCTCCGTAGAGACCCAGTACTTC.

This clonotype was recorded a few times. The chain carries TRBV18 and TRBJ2-6; no clear D gene. Germline V gene data show CDR1 as KGHSH and CDR2 as LQKENI. V gave up 3 bases and J gave up 0 bases, with 3 bases separating them. The CDR3 loop spans 14 amino acids. CDR3 bases: TGTGCCAGCTCACCCAGCTCTGGGGCCAACGTCCTGACTTTC. Translating it yields CASSPSSGANVLTF. Drawing the rest from reference TRBV18 and TRBJ2-6, the complete variable domain is NAGVMQNPRHLVRRRGQEARLRCSPMKGHSHVYWYRQLPEEGLKFMVYLQKENIIDESGMPKERFSAEFPKEGPSILRIQQVVRGDSAAYFCASSPSSGANVLTFGAGSRLTVL.

The rearrangement uses TRBV5-4 and TRBJ1-2; 7 bases fit TRBD1. The trim removed 0 bases at V and 8 bases at J, leaving 4 bases unmatched. The germline CDR1 and CDR2 sequences are SGHNT and YYREEE (reference sequence). The CDR3 has 13 residues. CDR3 in amino acids: CASSLGRGGGYTF. CDR3 sequence (DNA): TGTGCCAGCAGCTTGGGCAGGGGGGGAGGCTACACCTTC. The variable domain in full, completed from reference TRBV5-4 and TRBJ1-2, reads ETGVTQSPTHLIKTRGQQVTLRCSSQSGHNTVSWYQQALGQGPQFIFQYYREEENGRGNFPPRFSGLQFPNYSSELNVNALELDDSALYLCASSLGRGGGYTFGSGTRLTVV.

The J gene is TRBJ2-5, the V gene TRBV15, with 9 bases fitting TRBD1. J lost 5 bases, V lost 6 bases, and 4 bases had no gene match. This CDR3 comprises 13 residues. Germline V lookup: CDR1 LNHNV, CDR2 YYDKDF (reference sequence). The CDR3 protein is CATSTGGAETQYF. Here the CDR3 DNA reads TGTGCCACCAGTACAGGGGGCGCTGAGACCCAGTACTTC.

This sequence joins TRBV28 and TRBJ2-1, with a tentative D call TRBD2 (6 bases). Between the trimmed V and J ends, which lost 3 bases and 8 bases, there was a span of 11 bases. There are 13 residues in the CDR3. Germline V lookup: CDR1 MDHEN, CDR2 SYDVKM. The CDR3 is CASSLPRGDEQFF. CDR3 nucleotide sequence: TGTGCCAGCAGTTTGCCTCGCGGGGATGAGCAGTTCTTC.

V gene TRBV20-1 combines with J gene TRBJ1-1; a weak D match, TRBD1 (5 bases). The V end lost 5 bases, the J end lost 8 bases, and 18 bases lay between the germline ends. Germline lookup yields CDR1 DFQATT and CDR2 SNEGSKA (reference sequence). This CDR3 has 13 residues. The CDR3 sequence is CSAPPWGGLEAFF. The CDR3 DNA follows: TGCAGTGCTCCTCCTTGGGGGGGTTTAGAAGCTTTCTTT.

CDR3: CATSRVVEGAGEAFF. The CDR3 region has the DNA TGTGCCACCAGCAGAGTAGTCGAGGGGGCTGGTGAAGCTTTCTTT. The rearrangement joins TRBV15 to TRBJ1-1; 7 bases map to TRBD1. The CDR3 sequence is 15 residues long. The V segment lost 1 base and the J segment 7 bases; nucleotides outside the gene matches: 9. The V gene's germline CDR1 is LNHNV and CDR2 YYDKDF (reference sequence).

The chain employs TRBV9 and TRBJ2-6, with TRBD1 matching 8 bases. The CDR3 loop spans 18 amino acids. Per the germline V gene, CDR1 is SGDLS and CDR2 is YYNGEE. Trimming removed 3 bases from V and 0 bases from J; junction bases left unmatched: 8. CDR3 coding DNA: TGTGCCAGCAGCGCTCGGACAGGGTTAGACTCTGGGGCCAACGTCCTGACTTTC. Translating gives CASSARTGLDSGANVLTF.

This rearrangement joins TRBV30 to TRBJ2-5; a weak D match, TRBD2 (6 bases). Looked up from germline, CDR1 is GTSNPN and CDR2 is SVGIG (reference sequence). The CDR3 spans 15 residues. The germline V and J ends were trimmed by 0 bases and 1 base, with 12 bases remaining between them. The CDR3: CAWSVPGGLQETQYF. The DNA for the CDR3 is TGTGCCTGGAGTGTACCCGGGGGACTCCAAGAGACCCAGTACTTC. The entire variable domain, with the rest obtained from reference TRBV30 and TRBJ2-5, is as follows: SQTIHQWPATLVQPVGSPLSLECTVEGTSNPNLYWYRQAAGRGLQLLFYSVGIGQISSEVPQNLSASRPQDRQFILSSKKLLLSDSGFYLCAWSVPGGLQETQYFGPGTRLLVL.

This chain joins TRBV28 and TRBJ2-7, with D maybe TRBD2 (6 bases). Germline CDR1 is MDHEN and CDR2 is SYDVKM. This CDR3 spans 14 amino acids. The V end was cut by 6 bases, the J end by 0 bases, with 12 bases between. CDR3 in amino acids: CASRLGEVSYEQYF. In nucleotides, the CDR3 is TGTGCCAGCAGGTTGGGGGAGGTCTCCTACGAGCAGTACTTC.

V usage is TRBV4-2 and J usage is TRBJ2-5, with 12 bases lining up with TRBD2. CDR1 and CDR2 (germline): LGHNA, YNFKEQ. J gave up 0 bases and V 1 base, and 0 bases lay outside the gene matches. This CDR3 is 16 amino acids long. CDR3 sequence (DNA): TGTGCCAGCAGCCAAGGACTAGCGGGAGACCAAGAGACCCAGTACTTC. This sequence encodes CASSQGLAGDQETQYF.